The 5 T cell receptor beta chains below come from one sample, sequenced in a study of post-analysis software for immune sequencing data. The library was made from cDNA and included unique molecular identifiers. TCRdb re-derived calls from the PCR reads in MiXCR, one entry per CDR3 protein. The table lists approximately 660,000 distinct CDR3 sequences, over 45% of them singletons. Overall study findings and caveats: Four to six TRBV segments appeared more often in patients than in controls, and TRBV5-6, TRBV5-1 and TRBV20-1 were among these.

Antigens for these TCRs are unknown. Sequenced material: blood. These receptors were taken from a girl aged 2 to 9 with multiple sclerosis.

This chain connects TRBV19 to TRBJ2-4; D remains ambiguous. Between the trimmed V and J ends, which lost 10 bases and 3 bases, there was a span of 13 bases. There are 13 residues in the CDR3. From germline, CDR1 is LNHDA and CDR2 SQIVND (reference sequence). CDR3 amino acids: CATKDGDKNIQYF. The CDR3 region has the DNA TGTGCCACCAAGGACGGTGACAAAAACATTCAGTACTTC.

With regard to this clonotype: One end of the junction is discordant with germline, which a read error may explain. V and J are TRBV29-1 and TRBJ2-3, with 8 bases fitting TRBD2. Germline CDR1 SQVTM, CDR2 ANQGSEA. The CDR3 is 17 amino acids. As DNA, the CDR3 is TGCAGCGTTGACTCTACCCGGGGGGGATCCGACACAGATGCGCAGTATTTT. It translates to CSVDSTRGGSDTDAQYF.

The chain uses TRBV30 and TRBJ2-3, with 11 bases that match TRBD1. V was clipped by 8 bases and J by 6 bases; unmatched bases: 4. The CDR3 has 12 amino acids. Per the germline V gene, CDR1 is GTSNPN and CDR2 is SVGIG (reference sequence). In DNA, the CDR3 is TGTGCCGTGGACAGGGGGCTGGATACGCAGTATTTT. Translation: CAVDRGLDTQYF.

V is TRBV7-2 and J is TRBJ2-3, with 9 bases identical to TRBD1. The CDR3 consists of 14 residues. Germline V lookup: CDR1 SGHTA, CDR2 FQGNSA. Losses at the gene ends were 8 bases for V and 4 bases for J; bases not matched to a gene: 7. CDR3 sequence: CASGGTGNSDTQYF. CDR3 DNA: TGTGCCAGCGGCGGGACAGGGAATTCAGATACGCAGTATTTT.

The chain combines TRBV4-2 with TRBJ2-3, with TRBD1 as a possible D gene (12 bases). From germline, CDR1 is LGHNA and CDR2 YNFKEQ. This CDR3 has 20 residues. The germline V and J ends were trimmed by 5 bases and 4 bases, with 31 bases remaining between them. CDR3: CASSFRDRGLAGGKADTQYF. CDR3 sequence (DNA): TGTGCCAGCAGCTTCCGGGACAGGGGGCTAGCGGGAGGTAAAGCAGATACGCAGTATTTT.